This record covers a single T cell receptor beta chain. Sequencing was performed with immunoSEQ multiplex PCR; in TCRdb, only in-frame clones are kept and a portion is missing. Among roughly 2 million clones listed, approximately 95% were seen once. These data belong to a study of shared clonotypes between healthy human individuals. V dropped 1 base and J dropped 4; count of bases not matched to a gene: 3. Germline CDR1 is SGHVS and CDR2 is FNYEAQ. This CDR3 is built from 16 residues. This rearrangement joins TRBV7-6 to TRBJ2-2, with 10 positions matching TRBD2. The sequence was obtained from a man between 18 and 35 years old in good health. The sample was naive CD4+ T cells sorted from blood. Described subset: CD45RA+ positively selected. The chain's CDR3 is CASSLGLAGGTGELFF. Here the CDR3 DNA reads TGTGCCAGCAGCTTAGGGTTAGCGGGGGGCACCGGGGAGCTGTTTTTT.